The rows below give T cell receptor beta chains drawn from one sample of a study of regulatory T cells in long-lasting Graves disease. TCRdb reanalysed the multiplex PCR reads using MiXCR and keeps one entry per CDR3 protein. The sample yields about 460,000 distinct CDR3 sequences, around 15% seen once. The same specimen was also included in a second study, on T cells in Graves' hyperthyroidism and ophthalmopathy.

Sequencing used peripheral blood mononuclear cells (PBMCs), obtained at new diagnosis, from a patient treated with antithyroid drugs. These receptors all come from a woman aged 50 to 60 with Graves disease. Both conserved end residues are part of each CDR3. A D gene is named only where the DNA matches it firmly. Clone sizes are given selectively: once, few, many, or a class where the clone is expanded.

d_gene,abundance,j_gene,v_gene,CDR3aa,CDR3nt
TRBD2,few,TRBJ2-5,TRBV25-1,CASRGTSGRLVQYF,TGTGCCAGCAGAGGGACTAGCGGGAGATTAGTGCAGTACTTC
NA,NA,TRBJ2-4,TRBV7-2,CASSPYAQGGGGNIQYF,TGTGCCAGCAGCCCATACGCGCAGGGGGGGGGCGGAAACATTCAGTACTTC
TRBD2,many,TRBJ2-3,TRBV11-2,CASSLGVGGTTDTQYF,TGTGCCAGCAGCTTAGGTGTCGGGGGGACCACAGATACGCAGTATTTT
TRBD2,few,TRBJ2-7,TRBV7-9,CASRFSGRGEQYF,TGTGCCAGCAGATTCAGCGGGAGAGGCGAGCAGTACTTC
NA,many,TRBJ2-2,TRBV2,CASREGEVRTGELFF,TGTGCCAGCAGGGAGGGGGAAGTGCGTACCGGGGAGCTGTTTTTT
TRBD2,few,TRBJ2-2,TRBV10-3,CAISDPSGLARNTGELFF,TGTGCCATCAGTGACCCTTCTGGACTAGCGCGCAACACCGGGGAGCTGTTTTTT
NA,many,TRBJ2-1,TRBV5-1,CASSFPRATVNEQFF,TGCGCCAGCAGCTTCCCCAGGGCCACGGTAAATGAGCAGTTCTTC
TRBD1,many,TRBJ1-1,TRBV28,CASSSRTGGTEAFF,TGTGCCAGCAGTTCGCGGACAGGGGGCACTGAAGCTTTCTTT
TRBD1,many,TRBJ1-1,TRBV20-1,CSAGRGGMNTEAFF,TGCAGTGCCGGCAGGGGGGGGATGAACACTGAAGCTTTCTTT
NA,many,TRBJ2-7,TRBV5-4,CASSLRPDGRTDEQYF,TGTGCCAGCAGCTTGAGACCGGACGGGCGTACGGACGAGCAGTACTTC
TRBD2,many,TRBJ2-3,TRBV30,CAWSRREGDTQYF,TGTGCCTGGAGTAGGAGGGAGGGGGATACGCAGTATTTT
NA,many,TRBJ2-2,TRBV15,CATSRVQLLGRANTGELFF,TGTGCCACCAGCAGAGTCCAACTACTCGGTAGGGCGAACACCGGGGAGCTGTTTTTT
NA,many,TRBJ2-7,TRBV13,CASSLETEQYF,TGTGCCAGCAGCTTAGAGACCGAGCAGTACTTC
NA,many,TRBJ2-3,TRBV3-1,CASSRPLGGSTDTQYF,TGTGCCAGCAGCCGACCCCTGGGCGGATCCACAGATACGCAGTATTTT
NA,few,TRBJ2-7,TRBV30,CAWSLTHEQYF,TGTGCCTGGAGTCTTACCCACGAGCAGTACTTC
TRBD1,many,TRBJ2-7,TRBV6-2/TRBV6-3,CASSSDREIYEQYF,TGTGCCAGCAGCAGCGACAGGGAGATTTACGAGCAGTACTTC
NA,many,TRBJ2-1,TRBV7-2,CASSLELANEQFF,TGTGCCAGCAGCTTAGAACTAGCCAATGAGCAGTTCTTC
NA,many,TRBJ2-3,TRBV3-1,CASSQDEMDTQYF,TGTGCCAGCAGCCAAGATGAGATGGATACGCAGTATTTT
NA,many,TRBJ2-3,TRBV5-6,CASSLSSAGDTQYF,TGTGCCAGCAGCTTGTCCTCCGCGGGCGATACGCAGTATTTT
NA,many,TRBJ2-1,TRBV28,CASSRTGLQDVDEQFF,TGTGCCAGCAGTCGAACCGGGCTGCAGGACGTCGATGAGCAGTTCTTC
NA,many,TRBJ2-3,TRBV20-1,CSARGNRASTDTQYF,TGCAGTGCTAGAGGCAACAGGGCTAGCACAGATACGCAGTATTTT
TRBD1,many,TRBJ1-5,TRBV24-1,CATSDPGQGLGPNQPQHF,TGTGCCACCAGTGATCCCGGACAGGGATTAGGCCCAAATCAGCCCCAGCATTTT
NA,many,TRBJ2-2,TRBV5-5,CASSPGGGRGTGELFF,TGTGCCAGCAGCCCCGGGGGCGGGAGAGGCACCGGGGAGCTGTTTTTT
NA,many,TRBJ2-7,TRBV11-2,CASSLGSGRSYEQYF,TGTGCCAGCAGCTTAGGGAGCGGAAGGAGCTACGAGCAGTACTTC
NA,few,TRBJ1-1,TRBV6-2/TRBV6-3,CASSRSTVNTEAFF,TGTGCCAGCAGTCGATCGACAGTGAACACTGAAGCTTTCTTT
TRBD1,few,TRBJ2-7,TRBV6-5,CASSFLPPGQSYEQYF,TGTGCCAGCAGTTTCCTACCACCGGGACAGTCCTACGAGCAGTACTTC
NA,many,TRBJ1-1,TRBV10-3,CAISARLTGKAEAFF,TGTGCCATCAGCGCTCGATTAACAGGGAAAGCTGAAGCTTTCTTT
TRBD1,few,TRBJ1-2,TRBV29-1,CSPEQGAFGYTF,TGCAGCCCTGAACAGGGGGCTTTCGGCTACACCTTC
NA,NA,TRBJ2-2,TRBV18,CASSPLISRSTGELFF,TGTGCCAGCTCACCATTGATCTCGAGGAGTACCGGGGAGCTGTTTTTT
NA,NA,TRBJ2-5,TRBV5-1,CASSFGQNQETQYF,TGCGCCAGCAGCTTTGGTCAGAACCAAGAGACCCAGTACTTC
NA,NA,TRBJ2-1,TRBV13,CASSLGWYSYNEQFF,TGTGCCAGCAGCTTAGGGTGGTACTCCTACAATGAGCAGTTCTTC
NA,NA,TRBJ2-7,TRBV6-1,CALMDQDEQYF,TGTGCCCTCATGGACCAGGACGAGCAGTACTTC
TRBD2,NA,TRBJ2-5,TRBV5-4,CASSLSHIAGETQYF,TGTGCCAGCAGCCTTTCCCATATAGCGGGGGAGACCCAGTACTTC
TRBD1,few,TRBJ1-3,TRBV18,CASSTGDSGNTIYF,TGTGCCAGCTCTACAGGGGACTCTGGAAACACCATATATTTT
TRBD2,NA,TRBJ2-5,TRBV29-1,CSVEDPPGLAGVPETQYF,TGCAGCGTTGAAGACCCTCCGGGACTAGCGGGAGTCCCAGAGACCCAGTACTTC
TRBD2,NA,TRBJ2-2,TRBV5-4,CASSSGLAGPNTGELFF,TGTGCCAGCAGCTCGGGACTAGCGGGTCCGAACACCGGGGAGCTGTTTTTT